This T cell receptor (beta chain) was identified in a study of blood T cell repertoires in COVID-19. Study as a whole: Samples of COVID-19 (acute and convalescent) were obtained from the United States, Italy and Spain.

Patients at the Seattle site were enrolled during active infection and followed longitudinally. This table comes from immunoSEQ multiplex PCR, and its TCRdb copy is limited to in-frame clones, with some not included. This sample has about 250,000 clones, with about 84% found just once. Remarks on this clone: Mismatch with germline at one junction end may stem from a read error.

This CDR3 has 11 residues. In germline, CDR1 is MDHEN, CDR2 SYDVKM. Sequencing was done on a sample of peripheral blood. This clonotype was obtained from an elderly woman with COVID-19, enrolled during active disease. The chain uses TRBV28 and TRBJ1-2; D may be TRBD1 (5 bases). The CDR3 DNA reads as TGTGCCAGCATGTTGGGGCGGACCACCTACTTC. It codes for CASMLGRTTYF.